This TCR beta chain was sequenced during a study of T cell responses to AZD1222 COVID-19 vaccine. Only in-frame clones appear in the TCRdb table, and some are missing; sequencing was by immunoSEQ multiplex PCR. The sample holds around 47,000 clones, over 75% seen once. The material was peripheral blood, obtained 28 days after the second dose of the MenACWY control vaccine. The source is an adult who received the MenACWY meningococcal vaccine as a control.

Here the CDR3 reads CASRRAGTAEKLFF. The DNA of the CDR3 is TGTGCCAGCAGACGGGCCGGGACGGCTGAAAAACTGTTTTTT. This chain joins TRBV11-2 and TRBJ1-4; the D gene is possibly TRBD1 (5 bases). Per the germline V gene, CDR1 is SGHAT and CDR2 is FQNNGV. The CDR3 runs 14 residues. Between the trimmed V and J ends, which lost 6 bases and 7 bases, there was a span of 15 bases.